This T cell receptor beta chain came from a study of T cells in Graves' hyperthyroidism and ophthalmopathy. Findings and caveats of the study: Blood also contained most expanded thyroid clonotypes above 0.001. Ophthalmopathy stood apart from stable hyperthyroidism in a 13 V-J model.

Across 18 months, stable Graves' hyperthyroidism was marked by no progression to ophthalmopathy. The diagnostic basis comprised clinical symptoms, serum thyroxine and TRAb, thyroid ultrasound and orbital computed tomography. With respect to this clonotype: What it binds is unknown.

Germline CDR1 is DFQATT and CDR2 is SNEGSKA (reference sequence). The CDR3 spans 16 residues. Trimming pared 3 bases from V and 0 bases from J, leaving 14 bases between. The investigators amplified TCR beta CDR3 regions from RNA transcripts. A first-round RT-PCR of the TCR CDR3 used the HTBI primer set. TCRdb re-derived calls from the multiplex PCR reads in MiXCR, one entry per CDR3 protein. The sample contains 300,000 to 450,000 distinct CDR3 sequences, about 15% of which appear only once. Sequences were obtained from blood. The V gene is TRBV20-1, the J gene TRBJ1-4, with TRBD1 as a possible D gene (5 bases). The sequence was collected from an older woman with Graves' hyperthyroidism. The CDR3, as DNA: TGCAGTGCTAGGGTGGACACGAGAGCAACTAATGAAAAACTGTTTTTT. As protein: CSARVDTRATNEKLFF.